This T cell receptor (beta chain) is from a study of glioma-infiltrating T cells. The germline V gene encodes CDR1 MGHRA and CDR2 YSYEKL. The CDR3 is 13 residues long. Trimming stripped 4 bases from V and 8 bases from J, with 11 bases between. Findings and limits, study-wide: CDR3 overlap between tissue and blood was very small. Gliomas, especially low-grade, showed above-expected tissue-blood divergence; non-neoplastic patients showed below.

The iRepertoire nested amplicon-rescue multiplex PCR amplified TCR alpha and beta CDR3s from RNA. For one-step reverse transcription and amplification, roughly 95-400 ng of tissue mRNA or PBMC total RNA was used. Each CDR3 protein is one row after TCRdb ran MiXCR on the multiplex PCR reads. Of under 200,000 distinct CDR3 sequences in the sample, 43% were seen once. Regarding this clonotype: No antigen is known for it.

Specimen: glioma tissue, nonneoplastic brain tissue, or PBMCs (not recorded which). The V gene is TRBV4-1, the J gene TRBJ1-4; D gene ambiguous. This TCR derives from a human donor with low-grade glioma or glioblastoma, undergoing nonglioma brain surgery, or in good health (not recorded which). The CDR3 coding sequence is TGCGCCAGCAGCCTCCAGGTCCCGGAAAAACTGTTTTTT. This encodes CASSLQVPEKLFF.